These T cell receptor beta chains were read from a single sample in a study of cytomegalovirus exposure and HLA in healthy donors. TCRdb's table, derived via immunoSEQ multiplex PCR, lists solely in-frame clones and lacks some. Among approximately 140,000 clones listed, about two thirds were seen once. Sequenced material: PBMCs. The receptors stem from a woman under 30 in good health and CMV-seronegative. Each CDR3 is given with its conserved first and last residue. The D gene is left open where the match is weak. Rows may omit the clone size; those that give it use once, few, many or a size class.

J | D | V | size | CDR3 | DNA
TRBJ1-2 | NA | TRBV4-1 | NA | CASSQAPGAENYGYTF | TGCGCCAGCAGCCAAGCCCCAGGGGCAGAAAACTATGGCTACACCTTC
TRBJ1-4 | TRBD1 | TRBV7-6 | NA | CASSSRQGDSEKLFF | TGTGCCAGCAGCTCCAGACAGGGAGATTCTGAAAAACTGTTTTTT
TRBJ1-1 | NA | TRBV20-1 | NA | CSARTGEAFF | TGCAGTGCTAGGACGGGAGAAGCTTTCTTT
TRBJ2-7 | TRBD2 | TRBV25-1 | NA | CASSELGLTYEQYF | TGTGCCAGCAGTGAATTGGGACTAACCTACGAGCAGTACTTC
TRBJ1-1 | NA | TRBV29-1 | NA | CSVTDDRFRGAFF | TGCAGCGTGACGGACGATCGATTTAGGGGAGCTTTCTTT
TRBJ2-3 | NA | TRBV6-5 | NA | CASSWVANTDTQYF | TGTGCCAGCAGTTGGGTAGCGAATACAGATACGCAGTATTTT
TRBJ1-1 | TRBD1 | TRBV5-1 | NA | CASTLGTGGYRDTEAFF | TGCGCCAGCACCCTCGGGACAGGGGGCTATCGGGACACTGAAGCTTTCTTT
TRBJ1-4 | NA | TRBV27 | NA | CASTGNEKLFF | TGTGCCAGCACCGGGAATGAAAAACTGTTTTTT
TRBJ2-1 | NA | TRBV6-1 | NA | CASSKGLTPRGEQFF | TGTGCCAGCAGCAAAGGACTCACCCCACGAGGTGAGCAGTTCTTC
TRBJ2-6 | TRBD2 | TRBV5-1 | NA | CASRVTISGRAGGANVLTF | TGCGCCAGCAGGGTTACCATTAGCGGGAGGGCCGGTGGGGCCAACGTCCTGACTTTC
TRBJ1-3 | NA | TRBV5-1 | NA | CASSTGTLGNTIYF | TGCGCCAGCAGCACCGGGACACTCGGAAACACCATATATTTT
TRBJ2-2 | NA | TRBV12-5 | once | CASRGSPGELFF | TGTGCTAGTAGAGGGAGTCCCGGGGAGCTGTTTTTT
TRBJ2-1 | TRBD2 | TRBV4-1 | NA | CASSQDMLAGIYNEQFF | TGCGCCAGCAGCCAGGATATGCTAGCGGGTATCTACAATGAGCAGTTCTTC
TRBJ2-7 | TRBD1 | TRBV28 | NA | CASRAGTGSYEQYF | TGTGCCAGCAGAGCCGGGACAGGGTCCTACGAGCAGTACTTC
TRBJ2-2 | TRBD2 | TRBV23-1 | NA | CASRTRTSGRAAGTGELFF | TGCGCCAGCAGGACTAGGACTAGCGGGAGGGCCGCGGGGACCGGGGAGCTGTTTTTT
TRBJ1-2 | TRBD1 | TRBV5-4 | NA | CASSSTGGRIYGYTF | TGTGCCAGCAGCTCTACAGGGGGCAGGATCTATGGCTACACCTTC
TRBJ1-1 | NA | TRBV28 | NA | CASSLSRNTEAFF | TGTGCCAGCAGTTTAAGTAGAAACACTGAAGCTTTCTTT
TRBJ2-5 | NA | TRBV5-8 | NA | CASSLGRVETQYF | TGTGCCAGCAGCTTGGGTAGAGTGGAGACCCAGTACTTC
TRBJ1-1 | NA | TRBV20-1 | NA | CSAKNRAEAFF | TGCAGTGCTAAAAACAGGGCTGAAGCTTTCTTT
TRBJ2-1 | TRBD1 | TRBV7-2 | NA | CASSLNSGQRPYNEQFF | TGTGCCAGCAGCTTGAATTCGGGACAGCGACCCTACAATGAGCAGTTCTTC
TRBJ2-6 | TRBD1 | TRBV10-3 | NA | CAISGRQGASGSGANVLTF | TGTGCCATCAGTGGGCGACAGGGGGCCTCTGGCTCTGGGGCCAACGTCCTGACTTTC
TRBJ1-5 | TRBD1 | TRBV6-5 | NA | CASRPQGASNQPQHF | TGTGCCAGCAGACCTCAGGGGGCTTCAAATCAGCCCCAGCATTTT
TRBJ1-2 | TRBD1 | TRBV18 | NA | CASSPRTGFDYGYTF | TGTGCCAGCTCACCACGGACAGGGTTTGACTATGGCTACACCTTC
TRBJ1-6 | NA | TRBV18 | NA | CASSPSTRTIFAPLHF | TGTGCCAGCTCACCAAGTACCAGAACAATTTTCGCTCCCCTCCACTTT
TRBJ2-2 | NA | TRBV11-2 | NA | CASSATGTSFTGELFF | TGTGCCAGCAGCGCTACCGGGACTTCCTTCACCGGGGAGCTGTTTTTT
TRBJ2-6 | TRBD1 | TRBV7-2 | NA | CASSLALQGAGANVLTF | TGTGCCAGCAGCTTAGCGCTACAGGGGGCTGGGGCCAACGTCCTGACTTTC
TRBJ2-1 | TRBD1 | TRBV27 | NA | CASSDRGRGSYNEQFF | TGTGCCAGCAGCGACAGGGGGCGAGGCTCCTACAATGAGCAGTTCTTC
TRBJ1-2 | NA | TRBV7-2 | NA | CASRSEGYYGYTF | TGTGCCAGCAGGTCGGAGGGGTACTATGGCTACACCTTC
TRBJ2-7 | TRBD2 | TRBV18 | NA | CASSPPGLAAGEQYF | TGTGCCAGCTCACCACCGGGACTAGCGGCAGGGGAGCAGTACTTC
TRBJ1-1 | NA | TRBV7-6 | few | CASSPVGGTEAFF | TGTGCCAGCAGCCCGGTAGGAGGGACTGAAGCTTTCTTT
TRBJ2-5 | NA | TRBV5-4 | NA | CASSPTGLQETQYF | TGTGCCAGCAGTCCGACAGGCTTACAAGAGACCCAGTACTTC
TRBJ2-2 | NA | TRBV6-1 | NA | CASRIPRDTGELFF | TGTGCCAGCAGGATCCCGCGAGACACCGGGGAGCTGTTTTTT
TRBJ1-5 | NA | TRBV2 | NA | CASRVRGGGLNQPQHF | TGTGCCAGCAGGGTCCGGGGGGGCGGGCTCAATCAGCCCCAGCATTTT
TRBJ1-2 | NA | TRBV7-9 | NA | CASSHDRSLYDGYTF | TGTGCCAGCAGCCATGACAGAAGTCTATATGATGGCTACACCTTC
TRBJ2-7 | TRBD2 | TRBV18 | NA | CASSPNPSSGTRTAYEQYF | TGTGCCAGCTCACCCAACCCCTCATCCGGGACTAGAACAGCCTACGAGCAGTACTTC
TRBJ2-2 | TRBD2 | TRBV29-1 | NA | CSVLAGGRSGELFF | TGCAGCGTTTTAGCGGGGGGGCGTTCCGGGGAGCTGTTTTTT
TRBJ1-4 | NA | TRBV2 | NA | CASIPPTVTNEKLFF | TGTGCCAGCATCCCTCCGACAGTTACTAATGAAAAACTGTTTTTT
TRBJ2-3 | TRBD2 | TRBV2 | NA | CASSSERGGTDTQYF | TGTGCCAGCAGTTCAGAGCGGGGGGGGACAGATACGCAGTATTTT
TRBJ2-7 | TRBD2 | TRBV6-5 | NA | CASSPSGGANEQYF | TGTGCCAGCAGTCCTAGCGGGGGGGCCAACGAGCAGTACTTC
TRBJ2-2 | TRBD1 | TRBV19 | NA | CASSIEGGTGAAGELFF | TGTGCCAGTAGTATAGAGGGAGGGACAGGGGCAGCCGGGGAGCTGTTTTTT
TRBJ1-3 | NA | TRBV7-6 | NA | CASSLEAGSGNTIYF | TGTGCCAGCAGCTTAGAGGCAGGCTCTGGAAACACCATATATTTT
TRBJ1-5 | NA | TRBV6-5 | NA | CASSYYRDQPQHF | TGTGCCAGCAGTTACTACAGGGATCAGCCCCAGCATTTT
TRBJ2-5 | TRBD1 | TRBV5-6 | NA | CASSLQQGTETQYF | TGTGCCAGCAGCTTGCAACAGGGGACAGAGACCCAGTACTTC